Following are 32 T cell receptor beta chains from one sample sequenced in a study of control samples from healthy donors and cancer patients. This table comes from immunoSEQ multiplex PCR, and its TCRdb copy is limited to in-frame clones, with some not included. Of about 110,000 clones detected, about 80% appear once; the ten largest clones hold approximately 7%. The sequenced sample was blood. These receptors were collected from a man aged 18 to 35 in good health.

This chain uses TRBV6-4 with TRBJ2-3, with D perhaps TRBD2 (7 bases). V dropped 11 bases and J dropped 4 bases, with 19 bases sitting between them. This CDR3 has 14 residues. Germline CDR1 MRHNA, CDR2 SNTAGT. The CDR3 protein is CALGGGRIADTQYF. The DNA for the CDR3 is TGTGCCCTGGGGGGGGGCCGGATCGCAGATACGCAGTATTTT.

This clone turned up a few times. The chain is built from TRBV4-1 and TRBJ1-1; D gene ambiguous. Trimming left V 4 bases short and J 3 bases short, with 9 bases between. The CDR3 extends over 13 amino acids. The germline gives CDR1 MGHRA, CDR2 YSYEKL. CDR3 in DNA: TGCGCCAGCAGCCGTAAGGAGGACACTGAAGCTTTCTTT. Amino acids: CASSRKEDTEAFF.

The CDR3 loop reads CASSLLAGASYEQYF. CDR3 sequence (DNA): TGTGCCAGCAGTCTGCTAGCGGGGGCCTCCTACGAGCAGTACTTC. The V and J genes are TRBV6-5 and TRBJ2-7; 10 positions match TRBD2. This CDR3 is built from 15 residues. V gave up 5 bases and J gave up 0 bases; unmatched junction bases: 4. Looked up from germline, CDR1 is MNHEY and CDR2 is SVGAGI.

The chain links TRBV25-1 to TRBJ1-1; unclear D gene. Germline CDR1 and CDR2: MGHDK and SYGVNS. CDR3 length: 13 amino acids. The germline V and J ends were trimmed by 6 bases and 0 bases, with 8 bases remaining between them. CDR3 coding DNA: TGTGCCAGCAGCCGAGGCCTGAACACTGAAGCTTTCTTT. Translating gives CASSRGLNTEAFF. The entire variable domain, with the rest obtained from reference TRBV25-1 and TRBJ1-1, is as follows: EADIYQTPRYLVIGTGKKITLECSQTMGHDKMYWYQQDPGMELHLIHYSYGVNSTEKGDLSSESTVSRIRTEHFPLTLESARPSHTSQYLCASSRGLNTEAFFGQGTRLTVV.

The chain uses TRBV3-1 (or the pseudogene TRBV3-2) and TRBJ1-2, with a weak D call TRBD1 (5 bases). Germline CDR1 is LGHDT and CDR2 is YNNKEL (reference sequence). Trimming took off 2 bases at V and 1 base at J, with 14 bases between the two ends. The CDR3 has 16 residues. The CDR3 region is CASSQRGMGVNYGYTF. The CDR3, as DNA: TGTGCCAGCAGCCAAAGAGGGATGGGGGTTAACTATGGCTACACCTTC.

The CDR3, as DNA: TGTGCCAGCAGTCAGGGACTAGCGGGGCCCGATACGCAGTATTTT. Protein: CASSQGLAGPDTQYF. The chain has TRBV27 and TRBJ2-3; 13 nucleotides match TRBD2. V lost 5 bases and J lost 6; bases outside the gene matches: 5. The CDR3 loop spans 15 amino acids. The V gene's germline CDR1 is MNHEY and CDR2 SMNVEV (reference sequence).

CDR3 residues: CASSRPPGGIIYNEQFF. The CDR3 DNA follows: TGTGCCAGCAGTCGCCCCCCGGGGGGTATAATATACAATGAGCAGTTCTTC. The chain couples TRBV28 to TRBJ2-1, with 7 bases lining up with TRBD2. V shed 5 bases, J shed 4 bases, and the junction held 14 bases outside the gene matches. The CDR3 extends over 17 amino acids. Germline-derived CDR1 and CDR2 are MDHEN and SYDVKM. Full variable domain (missing parts from reference TRBV28 and TRBJ2-1): DVKVTQSSRYLVKRTGEKVFLECVQDMDHENMFWYRQDPGLGLRLIYFSYDVKMKEKGDIPEGYSVSREKKERFSLILESASTNQTSMYLCASSRPPGGIIYNEQFFGPGTRLTVL.

The DNA for the CDR3 is TGTGCCAGCAGCTTCCCCCTGGGGGGGGCTGTCGGCAATTCACCCCTCCACTTT. Encoded protein: CASSFPLGGAVGNSPLHF. The chain joins TRBV7-2 to TRBJ1-6, with D possibly matching TRBD1 (6 bases). Germline assignment: CDR1 SGHTA and CDR2 FQGNSA. Trimming removed 3 bases from V and 7 bases from J, with 22 bases in between. The CDR3 has 18 amino acids. The entire variable domain, with the rest obtained from reference TRBV7-2 and TRBJ1-6, is as follows: GAGVSQSPSNKVTEKGKDVELRCDPISGHTALYWYRQSLGQGLEFLIYFQGNSAPDKSGLPSDRFSAERTGGSVSTLTIQRTQQEDSAVYLCASSFPLGGAVGNSPLHFGNGTRLTVT.

The chain joins TRBV11-2 to TRBJ2-7; 9 positions match TRBD1. The junction had 5 bases not matched to a gene; V was cut back by 3 bases and J by 5 bases. The CDR3 is 14 amino acids. Germline CDR1 is SGHAT and CDR2 is FQNNGV. CDR3 loop: CASSFAGQGHEQYF. DNA of the CDR3: TGTGCCAGCAGCTTCGCGGGACAGGGACACGAGCAGTACTTC. Full variable domain (missing parts from reference TRBV11-2 and TRBJ2-7): EAGVAQSPRYKIIEKRQSVAFWCNPISGHATLYWYQQILGQGPKLLIQFQNNGVVDDSQLPKDRFSAERLKGVDSTLKIQPAKLEDSAVYLCASSFAGQGHEQYFGPGTRLTVT.

As DNA, the CDR3 is TGCGCCAGCAGCCCGGGGGACAGGTACGAGCAGTACGTC. This codes for CASSPGDRYEQYV. The genes are TRBV5-1 and TRBJ2-7; 8 bases fit TRBD1. The germline CDR1 and CDR2 sequences are SGHRS and YFSETQ. The CDR3 sequence is 13 residues long. Unmatched junction bases numbered 4, after V lost 4 bases and J lost 4 bases.

The chain combines TRBV29-1 with TRBJ2-3; 10 bases map to TRBD1. The junction had 14 bases not matched to a gene; V was cut back by 6 bases and J by 5 bases. Germline loops: CDR1 SQVTM, CDR2 ANQGSEA. The CDR3 length is 16 residues. Here the CDR3 reads CSVGSTTGGWGDTQYF. The CDR3 DNA follows: TGCAGCGTGGGGTCCACGACAGGGGGCTGGGGAGATACGCAGTATTTT.

J is TRBJ2-2 and V is TRBV5-6; 7 nucleotides line up with TRBD1. Germline values: CDR1 SGHDT, CDR2 YYEEEE. The V and J ends lost 4 bases and 2 bases, in that order; junction bases with no gene match: 11. The CDR3 sequence is 17 residues long. The CDR3 DNA sequence: TGTGCCAGCAGCAAGGGGGACAGTCGATTCAACACCGGGGAGCTGTTTTTT. It is translated as CASSKGDSRFNTGELFF.

The chain links TRBV9 to TRBJ2-2; D is ambiguous. V was clipped by 2 bases and J by 8 bases, with 7 bases between them. Germline V gene data show CDR1 as SGDLS and CDR2 as YYNGEE. This CDR3 has 12 amino acids. The CDR3 bases are TGTGCCAGCAGCGTCGGACGGGGGGAGCTGTTTTTT. Translating gives CASSVGRGELFF.

The chain joins TRBV4-1 to TRBJ1-3; 7 bases line up with TRBD1. CDR3 length equals 19 residues. V was clipped by 2 bases and J by 3 bases; unmatched bases: 16. Germline CDR1 is MGHRA and CDR2 is YSYEKL. The CDR3 bases are TGCGCCAGCAGCCAAAGGGCAACAGGGGATCATTCTTATGGAAACACCATATATTTT. Its translation: CASSQRATGDHSYGNTIYF.

CDR3 DNA sequence: TGTGCCAGTAGTATAGGTTGGACAGGGCTGGACACCGGGGAGCTGTTTTTT. Protein product: CASSIGWTGLDTGELFF. This chain joins TRBV19 and TRBJ2-2, with TRBD1 identical over 8 bases. Unmatched junction bases numbered 7, after V lost 1 base and J lost 3 bases. The CDR3 consists of 17 residues. Germline V gene lookup returns CDR1 LNHDA and CDR2 SQIVND (reference sequence).

The V and J genes are TRBV4-3 and TRBJ2-7; D not resolved. This CDR3 region has 14 residues. The V end lost 0 bases, the J end lost 8 bases, and 14 bases lay between the germline ends. Germline V gene lookup returns CDR1 LGHNA and CDR2 YSLEER. CDR3 sequence: CASSQDSYASQQYF. The CDR3, as DNA: TGCGCCAGCAGCCAAGATTCATATGCCTCCCAGCAGTACTTC.

This sequence joins TRBV7-2 and TRBJ1-1; D call uncertain. The CDR3 spans 13 residues. The germline V gene encodes CDR1 SGHTA and CDR2 FQGNSA. Trimming took off 5 bases at V and 5 bases at J, with 12 bases between the two ends. The CDR3 here is CASSPTSWTEAFF. CDR3 coding DNA: TGTGCCAGCAGCCCAACCTCGTGGACTGAAGCTTTCTTT. Full variable domain (rest looked up from reference TRBV7-2 and TRBJ1-1): GAGVSQSPSNKVTEKGKDVELRCDPISGHTALYWYRQSLGQGLEFLIYFQGNSAPDKSGLPSDRFSAERTGGSVSTLTIQRTQQEDSAVYLCASSPTSWTEAFFGQGTRLTVV.

This chain connects TRBV6-1 to TRBJ2-3; D not resolved. Trimming took off 1 base at V and 5 bases at J, with 4 bases between the two ends. The CDR3 totals 12 residues. Germline V CDR1 and CDR2: MNHNS, SASEGT. The CDR3 loop reads CASSEVGDTQYF. The CDR3 DNA sequence: TGTGCCAGCAGTGAAGTTGGAGATACGCAGTATTTT.

This chain uses TRBV29-1 with TRBJ1-2; TRBD1 is a possible D gene (6 bases). This CDR3 is 13 amino acids long. The germline V and J ends were trimmed by 8 bases and 4 bases, with 17 bases remaining between them. Looked up from germline, CDR1 is SQVTM and CDR2 is ANQGSEA. CDR3 sequence (DNA): TGCAGCATTATGGACAGTCCGACCTATGGCTACACCTTC. Amino acids: CSIMDSPTYGYTF.

The rearrangement links TRBV5-1 to TRBJ2-7, with D perhaps assigned TRBD1 or TRBD2 (5 bases each). CDR1 SGHRS and CDR2 YFSETQ come from the germline V gene. Trimming removed 1 base at V and 1 base at J, with 12 bases between. CDR3 length: 15 amino acids. Written as DNA, the CDR3 is TGCGCCAGCAGCTTGAGGCAGGGACCTTCCTACGAGCAGTACTTC. Translating gives CASSLRQGPSYEQYF.

The rearrangement uses TRBV9 and TRBJ2-2; D is possibly TRBD1 (6 bases). The CDR3 loop spans 16 amino acids. Germline lookup yields CDR1 SGDLS and CDR2 YYNGEE. V lost 3 bases and J 5 bases, leaving 17 bases between the germline ends. The CDR3: CASSATQGIGTGELFF. The CDR3, as DNA: TGTGCCAGCAGCGCCACACAGGGTATTGGTACCGGGGAGCTGTTTTTT. The variable domain in full, completed from reference TRBV9 and TRBJ2-2, reads DSGVTQTPKHLITATGQRVTLRCSPRSGDLSVYWYQQSLDQGLQFLIQYYNGEERAKGNILERFSAQQFPDLHSELNLSSLELGDSALYFCASSATQGIGTGELFFGEGSRLTVL.

The chain recombines TRBV6-4 with TRBJ2-7; D not resolved. Deletions cut 2 bases from V and 4 bases from J, with 3 bases between. The germline CDR1 and CDR2 sequences are MRHNA and SNTAGT. The CDR3 is 11 amino acids. This chain's CDR3 is CASSDGYEQYF. The CDR3 DNA is TGTGCCAGCAGTGACGGGTACGAGCAGTACTTC.

This clone was seen only a few times. The chain joins TRBV30 to TRBJ2-2; 12 bases are a match to TRBD1. CDR1 is GTSNPN and CDR2 is SVGIG in the germline V gene (reference sequence). With V trimmed by 2 bases and J by 6 bases, 4 bases remained unmatched. The CDR3 spans 15 residues. The CDR3 coding sequence is TGTGCCTGGAGTAGGGGACAGGGGGCTTCCGGGGAGCTGTTTTTT. Translated, it gives CAWSRGQGASGELFF.

The chain has TRBV5-6 and TRBJ2-3, with 8 positions matching TRBD1. The CDR3 extends over 14 amino acids. Germline CDR1 SGHDT, CDR2 YYEEEE. V shed 4 bases, J shed 3 bases, and the junction held 4 bases outside the gene matches. The CDR3 is CASSVRDRTDTQYF. For the CDR3, the DNA is TGTGCCAGCAGCGTACGGGACAGGACAGATACGCAGTATTTT.

This rearrangement joins TRBV7-2 to TRBJ1-2, with 8 bases identical to TRBD1. The CDR3 sequence is 14 residues long. CDR1 and CDR2 from the germline V gene are SGHTA and FQGNSA. The trim removed 5 bases at V and 7 bases at J, leaving 9 bases unmatched. The CDR3 loop is CASSLYRGEGGYTF. The DNA for the CDR3 is TGTGCCAGCAGCCTATACAGGGGGGAAGGTGGCTACACCTTC.

This clone has a single count. The genes are TRBV5-6 and TRBJ1-6; D is possibly TRBD1 (6 bases). Germline CDR1 and CDR2: SGHDT and YYEEEE. This CDR3 spans 16 amino acids. V was trimmed by 4 bases and J by 8 bases, leaving 19 bases between them. In nucleotides, the CDR3 is TGTGCCAGCAGCACTGGGGGCACAGGGAGCTATTCACCCCTCCACTTT. Protein product: CASSTGGTGSYSPLHF.

This chain connects TRBV21-1 to TRBJ1-3; the table names TRBD1, a call not compared with the DNA. TRBV21-1 is recorded as a pseudogene. The CDR3 runs to 16 residues. The CDR3 DNA sequence: TGTGCCAGCAGCAAATACCGGACACGCTCTGGAAACACCATATATTTT. It yields the protein CASSKYRTRSGNTIYF.

The chain couples TRBV14 to TRBJ2-7; D is perhaps TRBD2 (6 bases). The CDR3 consists of 13 residues. CDR1 and CDR2 from the germline V gene are SGHDN and FVKESK. Trimming pared 4 bases from V and 3 bases from J, leaving 10 bases between. For the CDR3, the DNA is TGTGCCAGCAGCCCATGGGGGGTCTACGAGCAGTACTTC. Translation: CASSPWGVYEQYF.

The chain combines TRBV5-3 with TRBJ2-1; 8 bases are shared with TRBD2. TRBV5-3 is flagged as an ORF with uncertain function. The V and J ends lost 0 bases and 12 bases, in that order; junction bases with no gene match: 2. There are 12 residues in the CDR3. This CDR3 is CARSLGLAGQFF. The CDR3 DNA follows: TGTGCCAGAAGCTTGGGCCTAGCGGGGCAGTTCTTC.

The V gene is TRBV5-4, the J gene TRBJ1-1; D uncertain. This CDR3 comprises 13 residues. Germline V gene sequence: CDR1 SGHNT, CDR2 YYREEE (reference sequence). V lost 0 bases, J lost 1 base, and 4 bases lay in between. The CDR3 DNA reads TGTGCCAGCAGCTTGGGGCGGAACACTGAAGCTTTCTTT. Protein sequence: CASSLGRNTEAFF.

This chain uses TRBV6-1 with TRBJ1-1; D possibly corresponds to TRBD1 (6 bases). Germline V CDR1 and CDR2: MNHNS, SASEGT. Trimming took off 1 base at V and 8 bases at J, with 11 bases between the two ends. CDR3 length: 13 residues. Here the CDR3 reads CASSEVGGREAFF. CDR3 coding DNA: TGTGCCAGCAGTGAAGTAGGGGGGCGCGAAGCTTTCTTT.

This chain joins TRBV18 and TRBJ1-4; maybe TRBD1 (5 bases). V lost 3 bases and J lost 7, with 9 bases in between. This CDR3 spans 13 amino acids. The germline V gene has CDR1 KGHSH and CDR2 LQKENI. The CDR3 DNA is TGTGCCAGCTCACCTCAGGGTGGTGAAAAACTGTTTTTT. Protein product: CASSPQGGEKLFF. Complete variable domain (other parts from reference TRBV18 and TRBJ1-4): NAGVMQNPRHLVRRRGQEARLRCSPMKGHSHVYWYRQLPEEGLKFMVYLQKENIIDESGMPKERFSAEFPKEGPSILRIQQVVRGDSAAYFCASSPQGGEKLFFGSGTQLSVL.